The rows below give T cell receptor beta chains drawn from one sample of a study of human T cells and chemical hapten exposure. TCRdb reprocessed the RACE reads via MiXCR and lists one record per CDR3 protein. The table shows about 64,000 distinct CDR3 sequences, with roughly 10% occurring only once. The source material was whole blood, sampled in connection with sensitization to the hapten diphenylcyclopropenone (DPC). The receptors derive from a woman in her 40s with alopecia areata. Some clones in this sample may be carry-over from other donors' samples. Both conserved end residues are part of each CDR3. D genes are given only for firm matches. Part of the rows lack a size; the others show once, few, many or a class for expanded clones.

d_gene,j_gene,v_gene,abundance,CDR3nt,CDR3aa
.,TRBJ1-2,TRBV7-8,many,TGTGCCAGCAGCTTAGTTCCAGGGAAGAGCTACACCTTC,CASSLVPGKSYTF
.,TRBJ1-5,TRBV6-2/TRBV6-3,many,TGTGCCAGCAGTCCACCCCCCAGACAGTCTCCTAGCAATCAGCCCCAGCATTTT,CASSPPPRQSPSNQPQHF
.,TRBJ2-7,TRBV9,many,TGTGCCAGCAGCGTAGGCTCAGACGGGGGAGTGGGCGAGCAGTACTTC,CASSVGSDGGVGEQYF
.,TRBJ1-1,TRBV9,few,TGTGCCAGCAGCGTAGGGGGGAGGAACACTGAAGCTTTCTTT,CASSVGGRNTEAFF
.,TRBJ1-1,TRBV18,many,TGTGCCAGCTCGCTGGACGCAGGGGCTGAAGCTTTCTTT,CASSLDAGAEAFF
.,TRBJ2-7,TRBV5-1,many,TGCGCCAGCAGCACGGAGGGGACGGGTCCCCTCGAGCAGTACTTC,CASSTEGTGPLEQYF
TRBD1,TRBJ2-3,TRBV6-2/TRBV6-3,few,TGTGCCAGCAGTTACACCCCCACGGACAGGGCAGGCACAGATACGCAGTATTTT,CASSYTPTDRAGTDTQYF
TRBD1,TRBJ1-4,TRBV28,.,TGTGCCAGCAGCTGGTCCGGGACAGGGCTTGAAAAACTGTTTTTT,CASSWSGTGLEKLFF
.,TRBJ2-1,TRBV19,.,TGTGCCAGTAGTATAACTTGGGGGCGGAGCTCCTACAATGAGCAGTTCTTC,CASSITWGRSSYNEQFF
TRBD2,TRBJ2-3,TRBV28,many,TGTGCCAGCAGCCCAGGGACTAGCGGGATGGATACGCAGTATTTT,CASSPGTSGMDTQYF
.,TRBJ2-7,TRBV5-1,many,TGCGCCAGCAGACCGGCACCCAAGGCCCACGAGCAGTACTTC,CASRPAPKAHEQYF
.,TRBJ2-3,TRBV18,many,TGTGCCAGCTCGGATACTAGGGGGAGCACAGATACGCAGTATTTT,CASSDTRGSTDTQYF
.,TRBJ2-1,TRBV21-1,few,TGTGCCAGCAGCAAAGGTTGGCGGGAGCCTTACAATGAGCAGTTCTTC,CASSKGWREPYNEQFF
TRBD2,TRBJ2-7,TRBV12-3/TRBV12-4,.,TGTGCCAGCAGTTCCGCCCGTAGCGGGAGGGCCTACGAGCAGTACTTC,CASSSARSGRAYEQYF
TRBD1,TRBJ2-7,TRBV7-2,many,TGTGCCAGCAGCTTAGGGGGACAGGGAACCTACGAGCAGTACTTC,CASSLGGQGTYEQYF
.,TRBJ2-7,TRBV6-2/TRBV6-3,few,TGTGCCAGCAGTTCCCCCGACGCTGCCAGGTACGAGCAGTACTTC,CASSSPDAARYEQYF
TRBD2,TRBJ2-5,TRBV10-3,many,TGTGCCATCAGGGGGACTAGCGGGGAACAAGAGACCCAGTACTTC,CAIRGTSGEQETQYF
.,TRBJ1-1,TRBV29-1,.,TGCAGCGTTGAAGGGGGACAGAACACTGAAGCTTTCTTT,CSVEGGQNTEAFF
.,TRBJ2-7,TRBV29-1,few,TGCAGCGTTGGGACAGCCAGCGAGGGCGAGCAGTACTTC,CSVGTASEGEQYF
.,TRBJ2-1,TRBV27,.,TGTGCCAGCAGTTTGGGGTGGGGCAGAAGCTCCTACAATGAGCAGTTCTTC,CASSLGWGRSSYNEQFF
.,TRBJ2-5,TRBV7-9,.,TGTGCCAGCAGCTGGGACCTAGCAGAGACCCAGTACTTC,CASSWDLAETQYF
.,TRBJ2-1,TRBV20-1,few,TGCAGCCCCTCAACAGGGTTTGGCTACAATGAGCAGTTCTTC,CSPSTGFGYNEQFF
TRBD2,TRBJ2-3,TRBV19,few,TGTGCCAGTAGTCGTGGGACTAGCGGGATAGATACGCAGTATTTT,CASSRGTSGIDTQYF
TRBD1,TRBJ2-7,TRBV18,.,TGTGCCAGCTCCGGGACAGGGGGCGTCGAGCAGTACTTC,CASSGTGGVEQYF
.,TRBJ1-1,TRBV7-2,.,TGTGCCAGCAGCCCTCCGGGAGCTTTCTTT,CASSPPGAFF
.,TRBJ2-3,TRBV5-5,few,TGTGCCAGCAGCTTTAGAGTTGGGTCAGATACGCAGTATTTT,CASSFRVGSDTQYF
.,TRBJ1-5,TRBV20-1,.,TGCAGTGCTACCCCGGGGGTGATCTATAGCAATCAGCCCCAGCATTTT,CSATPGVIYSNQPQHF
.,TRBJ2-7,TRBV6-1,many,TGTGCCAGCAGTGTTGCCCCCGGGACGGTCTCCTACGAGCAGTACTTC,CASSVAPGTVSYEQYF
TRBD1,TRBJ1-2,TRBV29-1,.,TGCAGCGTAACCGACAGGGGGCTTGGCTACACCTTC,CSVTDRGLGYTF
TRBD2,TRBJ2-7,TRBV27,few,TGTGCCAGCAGTTTTAGGAGGGGGCCGGGACTAGCGGCTGAGCAGTACTTC,CASSFRRGPGLAAEQYF
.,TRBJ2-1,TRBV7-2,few,TGTGCCAGCAGCTCGTACAGGGTGAATGAGCAGTTCTTC,CASSSYRVNEQFF
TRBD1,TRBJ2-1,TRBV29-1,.,TGCAGCGCTAGGGACAGTGACCCCTTAAATGAGCAGTTCTTC,CSARDSDPLNEQFF
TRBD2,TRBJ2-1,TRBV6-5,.,TGTGCCAGCAGTTACTCGTCCGGGACTAGCGGGAGGACCCTTTCCTACAATGAGCAGTTCTTC,CASSYSSGTSGRTLSYNEQFF
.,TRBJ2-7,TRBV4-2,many,TGTGCCAGCCGCCGGGTCGGAAGCTACGAGCAGTACTTC,CASRRVGSYEQYF
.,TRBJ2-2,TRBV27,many,TGTGCCAGCAGTCCGGAAGACACCGGGGAGCTGTTTTTT,CASSPEDTGELFF
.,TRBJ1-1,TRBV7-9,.,TGTGCCAGCAGCTTCGGAGGGGTTAAGAACACTGAAGCTTTCTTT,CASSFGGVKNTEAFF
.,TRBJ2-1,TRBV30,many,TGTGCCTGGAGTTCCGGCGAGCGGGCTAACAATGAGCAGTTCTTC,CAWSSGERANNEQFF
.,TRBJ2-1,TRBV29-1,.,TGCAGCGTTGGGAACTCTTGGGACAATGAGCAGTTCTTC,CSVGNSWDNEQFF
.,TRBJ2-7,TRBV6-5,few,TGTGCCAGCAGTTACCCCGGAACGGACGAGCAGTACTTC,CASSYPGTDEQYF
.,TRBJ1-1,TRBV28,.,TGTGCCAGCACCCTAGGGGGGTGGGACACTGAAGCTTTCTTT,CASTLGGWDTEAFF
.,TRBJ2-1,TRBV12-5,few,TGTGCTAGTGGGTTTGTGGGTATATCCTACAATGAGCAGTTCTTC,CASGFVGISYNEQFF
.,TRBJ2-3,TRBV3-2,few,TGTGCCAGCAGCCCCTCCCGGGGGCTACCGGGAGATACGCAGTATTTT,CASSPSRGLPGDTQYF
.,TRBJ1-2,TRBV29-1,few,TGCAGCGTTGGGGGGTCCGGGACGGAAGCTAACTATGGCTACACCTTC,CSVGGSGTEANYGYTF
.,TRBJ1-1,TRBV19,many,TGTGCCAGTAGCATTTCGCGACAGAGCATGAACACTGAAGCTTTCTTT,CASSISRQSMNTEAFF